A single sample is the source of the 5 T cell receptor beta chains below, sequenced in a study of vaccination and CD4 T cells after COVID-19. With the Oncomine TCR Beta short-read assay, DNA from cultured CD4+ T cells was sequenced. Each CDR3 protein is one row after TCRdb ran MiXCR on the PCR reads. The profile shows 10,000 or so distinct CDR3 sequences, approximately 50% of them singletons. Stated treatment: approximately 10-day PBMC culture with coronavirus spike peptide pools or control peptides (ViraFEST assay). No antigen has been identified for these receptors. The specimen was CD4+ T cells from blood, cultured in vitro. The receptors originated from a human donor who had recovered from COVID-19.

The chain joins TRBV19 to TRBJ2-2, with D perhaps TRBD2 (6 bases). Germline-derived CDR1 and CDR2 are LNHDA and SQIVND (reference sequence). The CDR3 is 15 amino acids. V was clipped by 2 bases and J by 4 bases, with 11 bases between them. DNA of the CDR3: TGTGCCAGTAGTATACAGCGGGCCAGCACCGGGGAGCTGTTTTTT. This gives the protein CASSIQRASTGELFF.

The gene calls are TRBV20-1 and TRBJ1-5; D perhaps matches TRBD1 (5 bases). V was cut by 6 bases and J by 4 bases, with 19 bases left in between. This CDR3 has 15 amino acids. Germline CDR1 is DFQATT and CDR2 is SNEGSKA (reference sequence). CDR3 residues: CSAENERGLNQPQHF. In DNA, the CDR3 is TGCAGTGCCGAGAATGAGAGGGGCCTTAATCAGCCCCAGCATTTT.

The genes are TRBV4-1 and TRBJ1-5; D might be TRBD1 (5 bases). CDR1 is MGHRA, CDR2 YSYEKL, per germline. This CDR3 has 21 amino acids. V was shortened by 1 base and J by 4 bases, with 29 bases between the two germline ends. CDR3 residues: CASSQGRPTGPISPWNQPQHF. CDR3 sequence (DNA): TGCGCCAGCAGCCAAGGAAGACCTACGGGACCCATCTCACCCTGGAATCAGCCCCAGCATTTT.

This clonotype was seen just once. The chain carries TRBV5-4 and TRBJ2-6, with 10 bases identical to TRBD1. Germline CDR1 and CDR2: SGHNT and YYREEE (reference sequence). With V trimmed by 4 bases and J by 0 bases, 4 bases remained unmatched. This CDR3 has 17 residues. The CDR3, as DNA: TGTGCCAGCAGCGCGGACAGGGGGGACTCTGGGGCCAACGTCCTGACTTTC. This sequence encodes CASSADRGDSGANVLTF.

This clonotype was seen a handful of times. The CDR3 DNA follows: TGTGCCAGCAGTGATGGCAGGGCTAGCAATCAGCCCCAGCATTTT. The encoded protein is CASSDGRASNQPQHF. The chain couples TRBV2 to TRBJ1-5; D possibly corresponds to TRBD1 (5 bases). V was cut by 3 bases and J by 0 bases, with 9 bases left in between. This CDR3 spans 15 amino acids. The germline CDR1 and CDR2 sequences are SNHLY and FYNNEI.